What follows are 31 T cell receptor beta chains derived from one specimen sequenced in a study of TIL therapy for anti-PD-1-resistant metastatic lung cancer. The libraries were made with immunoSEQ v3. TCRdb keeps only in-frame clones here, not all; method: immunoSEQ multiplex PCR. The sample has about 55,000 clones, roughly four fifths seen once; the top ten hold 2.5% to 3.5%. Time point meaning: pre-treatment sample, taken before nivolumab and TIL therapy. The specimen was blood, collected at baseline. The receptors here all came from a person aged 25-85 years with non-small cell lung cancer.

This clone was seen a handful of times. The CDR3 region has the DNA TGTGCCAGCAGCAGCAAACTTGTCAGGGGGTCTTACACAGATACGCAGTATTTT. This codes for CASSSKLVRGSYTDTQYF. This sequence joins TRBV7-2 and TRBJ2-3, with 7 positions matching TRBD1. The germline V gene has CDR1 SGHTA and CDR2 FQGNSA. The CDR3 is 18 residues long. With V trimmed by 5 bases and J by 2 bases, 16 bases remained unmatched.

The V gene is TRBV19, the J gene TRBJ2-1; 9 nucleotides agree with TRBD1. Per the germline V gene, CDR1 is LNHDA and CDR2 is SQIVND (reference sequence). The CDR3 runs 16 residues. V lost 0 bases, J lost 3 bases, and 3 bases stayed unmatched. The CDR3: CASSIDTGGIYNEQFF. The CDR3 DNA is TGTGCCAGTAGTATAGATACAGGGGGCATCTACAATGAGCAGTTCTTC.

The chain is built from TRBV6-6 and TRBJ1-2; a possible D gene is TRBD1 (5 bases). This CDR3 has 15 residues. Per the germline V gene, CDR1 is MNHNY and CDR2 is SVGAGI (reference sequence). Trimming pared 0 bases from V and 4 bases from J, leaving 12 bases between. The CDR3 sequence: CASSYSGRIGYGYTF. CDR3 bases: TGTGCCAGCAGTTACTCGGGACGCATCGGCTATGGCTACACCTTC.

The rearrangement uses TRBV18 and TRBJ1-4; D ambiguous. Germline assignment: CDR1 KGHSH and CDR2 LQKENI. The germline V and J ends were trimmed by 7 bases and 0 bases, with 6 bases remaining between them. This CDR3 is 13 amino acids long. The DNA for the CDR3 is TGTGCCAGCTGCAGTGCAACTAATGAAAAACTGTTTTTT. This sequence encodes CASCSATNEKLFF.

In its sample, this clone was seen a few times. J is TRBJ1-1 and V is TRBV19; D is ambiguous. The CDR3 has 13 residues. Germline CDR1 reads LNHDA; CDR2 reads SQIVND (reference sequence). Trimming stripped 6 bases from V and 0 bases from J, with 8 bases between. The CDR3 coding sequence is TGTGCCAGTAGCCGTCTTATGAACACTGAAGCTTTCTTT. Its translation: CASSRLMNTEAFF.

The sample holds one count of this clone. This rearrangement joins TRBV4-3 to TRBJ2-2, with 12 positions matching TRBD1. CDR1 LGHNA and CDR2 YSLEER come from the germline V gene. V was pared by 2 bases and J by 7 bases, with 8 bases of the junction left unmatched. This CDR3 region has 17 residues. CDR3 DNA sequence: TGCGCCAGCAGCCAAACCGGGACAGGGGGCATTGGCGGGGAGCTGTTTTTT. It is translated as CASSQTGTGGIGGELFF.

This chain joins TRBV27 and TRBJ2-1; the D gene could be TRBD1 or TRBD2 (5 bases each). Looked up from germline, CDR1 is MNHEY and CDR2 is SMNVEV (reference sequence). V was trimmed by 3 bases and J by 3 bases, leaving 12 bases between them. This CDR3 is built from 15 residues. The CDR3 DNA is TGTGCCAGCAGTTTCGCAGGGAGACGCTACAATGAGCAGTTCTTC. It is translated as CASSFAGRRYNEQFF.

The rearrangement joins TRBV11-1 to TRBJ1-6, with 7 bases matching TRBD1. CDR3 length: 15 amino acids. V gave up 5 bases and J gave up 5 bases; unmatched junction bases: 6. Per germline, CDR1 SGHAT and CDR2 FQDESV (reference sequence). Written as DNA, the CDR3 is TGTGCCAGCAGCGGTTCCGGGACAGATAATTCACCCCTCCACTTT. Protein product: CASSGSGTDNSPLHF.

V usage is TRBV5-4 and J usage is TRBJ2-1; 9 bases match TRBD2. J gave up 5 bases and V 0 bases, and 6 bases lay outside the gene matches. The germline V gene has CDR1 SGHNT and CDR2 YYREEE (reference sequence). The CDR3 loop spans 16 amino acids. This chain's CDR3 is CASSLALAGFDNEQFF. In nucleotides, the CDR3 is TGTGCCAGCAGCTTGGCACTAGCGGGTTTCGACAATGAGCAGTTCTTC.

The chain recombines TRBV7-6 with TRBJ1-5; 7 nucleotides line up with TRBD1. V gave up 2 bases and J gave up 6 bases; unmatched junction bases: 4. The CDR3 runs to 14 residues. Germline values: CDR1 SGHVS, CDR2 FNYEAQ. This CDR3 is CASSLTGVGQPQHF. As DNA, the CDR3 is TGTGCCAGCAGCTTAACAGGGGTGGGTCAGCCCCAGCATTTT.

CDR3 region: CASSFGMGVEQYF. CDR3 nucleotides: TGTGCCAGCAGTTTCGGCATGGGGGTTGAGCAGTACTTC. V is TRBV12-3 or TRBV12-4 and J is TRBJ2-7, with D perhaps matching TRBD1 or TRBD2 (5 bases each). The CDR3 is made up of 13 amino acids. Trimming pared 3 bases from V and 7 bases from J, leaving 13 bases between.

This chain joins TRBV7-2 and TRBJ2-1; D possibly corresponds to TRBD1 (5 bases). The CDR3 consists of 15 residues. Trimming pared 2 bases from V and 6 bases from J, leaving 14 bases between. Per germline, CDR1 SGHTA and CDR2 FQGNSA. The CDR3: CASSLWQGIGNEQFF. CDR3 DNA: TGTGCCAGCAGCTTATGGCAGGGAATTGGCAATGAGCAGTTCTTC.

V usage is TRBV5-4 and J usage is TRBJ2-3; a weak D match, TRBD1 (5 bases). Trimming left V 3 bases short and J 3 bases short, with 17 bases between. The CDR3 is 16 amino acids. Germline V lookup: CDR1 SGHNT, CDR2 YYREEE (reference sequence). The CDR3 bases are TGTGCCAGCAGCTATTTTACAGGCAGCTCGACAGATACGCAGTATTTT. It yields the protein CASSYFTGSSTDTQYF.

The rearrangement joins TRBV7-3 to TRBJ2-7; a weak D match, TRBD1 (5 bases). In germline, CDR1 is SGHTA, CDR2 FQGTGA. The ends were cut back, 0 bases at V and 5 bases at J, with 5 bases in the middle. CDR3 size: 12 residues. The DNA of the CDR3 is TGTGCCAGCAGCTTAACAGGGGACGAGCAGTACTTC. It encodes CASSLTGDEQYF.

CDR3 amino acids: CATSDASPGASYEQYF. In DNA form, the CDR3 reads TGTGCCACCAGTGATGCTAGTCCAGGGGCCTCCTACGAGCAGTACTTC. The V call is TRBV24-1, the J call TRBJ2-7, with a weak D call TRBD1 (6 bases). Trimming took 3 bases from V and 0 from J, leaving 14 bases between them. CDR1 is KGHDR and CDR2 is SFDVKD in the germline V gene. The CDR3 spans 16 residues.

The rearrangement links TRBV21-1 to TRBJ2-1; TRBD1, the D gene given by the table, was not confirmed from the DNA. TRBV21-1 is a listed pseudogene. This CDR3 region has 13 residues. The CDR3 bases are TGTGCCAGCAGCAAAGTGGGGCTAAAAGAGCAGTTCTTC. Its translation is CASSKVGLKEQFF.

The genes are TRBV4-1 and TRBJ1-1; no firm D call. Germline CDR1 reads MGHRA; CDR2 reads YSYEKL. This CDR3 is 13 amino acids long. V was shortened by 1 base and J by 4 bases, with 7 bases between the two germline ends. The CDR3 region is CASSQGQLTEAFF. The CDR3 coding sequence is TGCGCCAGCAGCCAAGGCCAGCTCACTGAAGCTTTCTTT.

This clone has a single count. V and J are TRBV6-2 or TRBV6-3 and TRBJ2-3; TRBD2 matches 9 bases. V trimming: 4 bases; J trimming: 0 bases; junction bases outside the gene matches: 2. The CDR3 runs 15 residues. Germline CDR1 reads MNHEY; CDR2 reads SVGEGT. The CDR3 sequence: CASSWLAGSTDTQYF. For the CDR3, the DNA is TGTGCCAGCAGTTGGCTAGCGGGAAGCACAGATACGCAGTATTTT.

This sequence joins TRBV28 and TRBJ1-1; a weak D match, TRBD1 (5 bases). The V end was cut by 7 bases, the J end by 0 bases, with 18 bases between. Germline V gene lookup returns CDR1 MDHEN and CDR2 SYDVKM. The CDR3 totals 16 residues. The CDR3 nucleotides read TGTGCCAGCAACCCTTGGATCAGGGTTGTGAACACTGAAGCTTTCTTT. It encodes CASNPWIRVVNTEAFF.

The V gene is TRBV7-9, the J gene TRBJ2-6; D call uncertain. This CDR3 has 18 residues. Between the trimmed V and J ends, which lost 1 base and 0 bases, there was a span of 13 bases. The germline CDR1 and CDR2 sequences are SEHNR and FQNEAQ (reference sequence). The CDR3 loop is CASSLGLVAISGANVLTF. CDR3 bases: TGTGCCAGCAGCTTAGGTCTCGTCGCAATCTCTGGGGCCAACGTCCTGACTTTC.

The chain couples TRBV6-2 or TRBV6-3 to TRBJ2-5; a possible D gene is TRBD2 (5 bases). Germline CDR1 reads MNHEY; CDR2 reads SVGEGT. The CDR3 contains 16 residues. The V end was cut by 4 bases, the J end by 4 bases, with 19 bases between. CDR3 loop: CASSSYSRQAGETQYF. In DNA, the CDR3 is TGTGCCAGCAGTTCCTACTCCCGGCAGGCGGGAGAGACCCAGTACTTC.

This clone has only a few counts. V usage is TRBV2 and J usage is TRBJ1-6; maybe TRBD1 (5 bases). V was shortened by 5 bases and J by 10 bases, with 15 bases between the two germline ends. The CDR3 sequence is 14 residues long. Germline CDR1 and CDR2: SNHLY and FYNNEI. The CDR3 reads CASSSGTGFSPLHF. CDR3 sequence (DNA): TGTGCCAGCAGTTCCGGGACCGGGTTCTCACCCCTCCACTTT.

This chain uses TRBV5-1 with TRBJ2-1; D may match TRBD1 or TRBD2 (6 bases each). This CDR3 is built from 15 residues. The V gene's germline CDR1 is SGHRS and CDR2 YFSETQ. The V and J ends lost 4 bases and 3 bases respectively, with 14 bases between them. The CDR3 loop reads CASSGGRVVYNEQFF. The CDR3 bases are TGCGCCAGCAGCGGGGGGCGAGTAGTCTACAATGAGCAGTTCTTC.

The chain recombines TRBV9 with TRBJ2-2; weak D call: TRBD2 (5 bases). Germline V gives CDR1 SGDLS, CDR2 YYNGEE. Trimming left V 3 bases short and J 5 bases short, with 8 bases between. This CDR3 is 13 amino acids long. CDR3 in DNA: TGTGCCAGCAGCGCTAGCCCAACCGGGGAGCTGTTTTTT. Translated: CASSASPTGELFF.

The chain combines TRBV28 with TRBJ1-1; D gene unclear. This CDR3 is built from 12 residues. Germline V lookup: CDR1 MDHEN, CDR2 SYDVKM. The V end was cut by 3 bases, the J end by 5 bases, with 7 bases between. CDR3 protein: CASSFTGTEAFF. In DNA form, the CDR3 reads TGTGCCAGCAGTTTCACGGGTACTGAAGCTTTCTTT.

The CDR3 nucleotides are TGTGCCAGTAGTCCTCGGGGGGCCCTTCTCTACTCTGGAAACACCATATATTTT. Translating it yields CASSPRGALLYSGNTIYF. The rearrangement links TRBV19 to TRBJ1-3; a weak D match, TRBD1 (6 bases). Deletions cut 5 bases from V and 0 bases from J, with 20 bases between. Germline V gives CDR1 LNHDA, CDR2 SQIVND (reference sequence). CDR3 size: 18 residues.

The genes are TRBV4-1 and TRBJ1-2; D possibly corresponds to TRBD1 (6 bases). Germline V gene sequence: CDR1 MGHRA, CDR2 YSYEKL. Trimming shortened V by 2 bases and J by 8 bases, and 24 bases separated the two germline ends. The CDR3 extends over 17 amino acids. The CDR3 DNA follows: TGCGCCAGCAGCCAAACTTCGGACAGTAACCTTATTCGGGGCTACACCTTC. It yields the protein CASSQTSDSNLIRGYTF.

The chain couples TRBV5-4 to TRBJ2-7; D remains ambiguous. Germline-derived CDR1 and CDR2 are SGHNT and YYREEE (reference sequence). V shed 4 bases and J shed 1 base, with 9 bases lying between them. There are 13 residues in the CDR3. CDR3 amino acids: CASSKVESYEQYF. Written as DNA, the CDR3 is TGTGCCAGCAGCAAAGTGGAATCCTACGAGCAGTACTTC.

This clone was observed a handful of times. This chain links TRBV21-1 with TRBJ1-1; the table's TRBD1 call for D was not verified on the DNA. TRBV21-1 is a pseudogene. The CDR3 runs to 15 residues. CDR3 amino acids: CASSKRRTERAEAFF. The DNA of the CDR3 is TGTGCCAGCAGCAAACGAAGGACAGAAAGAGCTGAAGCTTTCTTT.

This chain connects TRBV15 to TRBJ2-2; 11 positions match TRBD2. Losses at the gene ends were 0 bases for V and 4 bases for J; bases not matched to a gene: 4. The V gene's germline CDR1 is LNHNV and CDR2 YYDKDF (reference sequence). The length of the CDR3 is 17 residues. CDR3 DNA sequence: TGTGCCACCAGCAGAGATGGGCTAGCGGGAGGCACCGGGGAGCTGTTTTTT. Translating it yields CATSRDGLAGGTGELFF.

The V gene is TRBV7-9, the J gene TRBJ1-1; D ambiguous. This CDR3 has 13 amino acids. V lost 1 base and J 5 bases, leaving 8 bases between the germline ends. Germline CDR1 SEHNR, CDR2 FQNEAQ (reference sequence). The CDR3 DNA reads TGTGCCAGCAGCTTAGTCGGGGTTACTGAAGCTTTCTTT. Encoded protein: CASSLVGVTEAFF.